The clone carrying this T cell receptor (beta chain) showed up just a few times. What it binds is not known. The data stem from a study of Ad26.COV2.S vaccination and SARS-CoV-2 variants. Study details: The vaccine Ad26.COV2.S was put into the muscle once, or twice with 56 days between.

Findings and limits, study-wide: Vaccine recipients posted higher spike-specific TCR breadth than their placebo counterparts.

Indicated treatment: roughly 18 received Ad26.COV2.S at low or high dose, single or two shots; about 5 received placebo; per-sample allocation not given. Specimens were obtained on day 63 following the first vaccine or placebo injection. Assay used: immunoSEQ multiplex PCR; TCRdb lists only in-frame clones, some missing. The sample holds fewer than 300,000 clones; 80% to 90% are singletons and the top ten take 3% to 4%. Germline assignment: CDR1 LGHDT and CDR2 YNNKEL (reference sequence). The V gene lost 4 bases and the J gene lost 4 bases, with 14 bases spanning the gap. The CDR3 is made up of 14 amino acids.

The sequencing used peripheral blood, collected in a trial of Ad26.COV2.S vaccine versus placebo. The chain couples TRBV3-1 (or the pseudogene TRBV3-2) to TRBJ2-7; D ambiguous. This TCR came from a person between 18 and 59 years old who received the Ad26.COV2.S COVID-19 vaccine or a placebo. DNA for the CDR3: TGTGCCAGCAGCCCGTGGGTGCGGCGGTACGAGCAGTACTTC. Its protein product is CASSPWVRRYEQYF.